One sample yielded the 20 T cell receptor beta chains listed below, sequenced in a study of blood T cell repertoires in COVID-19. The data were produced by immunoSEQ multiplex PCR, yet TCRdb's version contains in-frame clones alone and is incomplete. Of some 100,000 clones in the sample, about 86% were seen once. Sequenced sample: peripheral blood. All receptors come from a man between 65 and 85 years old who had recovered from COVID-19.

In nucleotides, the CDR3 is TGTGCCAGCAGTCCGACACTGATGGGAAAACTGTTTTTT. It is translated as CASSPTLMGKLFF. The genes are TRBV12-3 or TRBV12-4 and TRBJ1-4; no definite D call. V lost 5 bases to trimming and J lost 10 bases, with 14 bases between them. This CDR3 has 13 residues.

The chain uses TRBV18 and TRBJ2-2; 8 bases agree with TRBD2. This CDR3 spans 15 amino acids. After removal of 2 bases from V and 4 bases from J, the junction contained 3 bases not matched to a gene. Per the germline V gene, CDR1 is KGHSH and CDR2 is LQKENI. The CDR3 sequence: CASSPSRGVTGELFF. In DNA form, the CDR3 reads TGTGCCAGCTCACCATCGCGGGGGGTCACCGGGGAGCTGTTTTTT.

The V call is TRBV11-1, the J call TRBJ2-5; 7 bases are shared with TRBD2. Germline V gives CDR1 SGHAT, CDR2 FQDESV (reference sequence). With V trimmed by 1 base and J by 4 bases, 3 bases remained unmatched. The CDR3 has 14 residues. CDR3 in DNA: TGTGCCAGCAGCTTAGGTCCTAGCGGAGAGACCCAGTACTTC. Encoded protein: CASSLGPSGETQYF.

This clone was seen repeatedly, ten times or more. This chain connects TRBV6-1 to TRBJ1-2; D remains ambiguous. V lost 0 bases and J lost 0, with 5 bases in between. The CDR3 runs 14 residues. CDR1 is MNHNS, CDR2 SASEGT, per germline. CDR3 in amino acids: CASSEAGANYGYTF. The CDR3 coding sequence is TGTGCCAGCAGTGAAGCGGGAGCTAACTATGGCTACACCTTC.

V usage is TRBV3-1 (or the pseudogene TRBV3-2) and J usage is TRBJ1-2; tentatively, D is TRBD1 (5 bases). Germline V gene lookup returns CDR1 LGHDT and CDR2 YNNKEL (reference sequence). V was clipped by 1 base and J by 4 bases, with 13 bases between them. This CDR3 is 15 amino acids long. CDR3: CASSQAGIYPYGYTF. The CDR3 nucleotides are TGTGCCAGCAGCCAAGCAGGGATCTATCCCTATGGCTACACCTTC.

The chain is built from TRBV20-1 and TRBJ1-1; D ambiguous. CDR1 and CDR2 from the germline V gene are DFQATT and SNEGSKA (reference sequence). The CDR3 is 11 amino acids. The CDR3, as DNA: TGCAGCGGGGTCGAGAACACTGAAGCTTTCTTT. Protein sequence: CSGVENTEAFF.

V and J are TRBV12-3 or TRBV12-4 and TRBJ2-7; no clear D. The CDR3 has 13 residues. V lost 5 bases to trimming and J lost 0 bases, with 8 bases between them. The CDR3 coding sequence is TGTGCCAGCAGTCGTAGTTTCTCCTACGAGCAGTACTTC. Translating gives CASSRSFSYEQYF.

The chain recombines TRBV9 with TRBJ1-2; a weak D match, TRBD1 (6 bases). V was pared by 5 bases and J by 5 bases, with 10 bases between. In germline, CDR1 is SGDLS, CDR2 YYNGEE. This CDR3 contains 12 residues. The chain's CDR3 is CASSNREYGYTF. The CDR3, as DNA: TGTGCCAGCAGTAACAGGGAATATGGCTACACCTTC. Full variable domain (rest looked up from reference TRBV9 and TRBJ1-2): DSGVTQTPKHLITATGQRVTLRCSPRSGDLSVYWYQQSLDQGLQFLIQYYNGEERAKGNILERFSAQQFPDLHSELNLSSLELGDSALYFCASSNREYGYTFGSGTRLTVV.

The chain couples TRBV5-4 to TRBJ2-7; 11 bases match TRBD1. The CDR3 covers 14 residues. Germline lookup yields CDR1 SGHNT and CDR2 YYREEE (reference sequence). After removal of 4 bases from V and 3 bases from J, the junction contained 3 bases not matched to a gene. CDR3 sequence reads: CASSGQGANYEQYF. CDR3 coding DNA: TGTGCCAGCAGCGGACAGGGGGCGAACTACGAGCAGTACTTC.

The V and J genes are TRBV6-5 and TRBJ1-4; D unresolved. Germline V gene data show CDR1 as MNHEY and CDR2 as SVGAGI. The CDR3 contains 14 residues. Trimming took 3 bases from V and 3 from J, leaving 8 bases between them. CDR3 amino acids: CASSYSQANEKLFF. CDR3 nucleotide sequence: TGTGCCAGCAGTTATTCCCAGGCTAATGAAAAACTGTTTTTT.

V is TRBV5-1 and J is TRBJ1-4, with 8 bases identical to TRBD1. V was pared by 2 bases and J by 7 bases, with 7 bases of the junction left unmatched. Germline-derived CDR1 and CDR2 are SGHRS and YFSETQ. The CDR3 totals 15 residues. As DNA, the CDR3 is TGCGCCAGCAGCTTTAACAGGGGGTCTTCTGAAAAACTGTTTTTT. Encoded protein: CASSFNRGSSEKLFF.

The chain couples TRBV6-2 or TRBV6-3 to TRBJ1-2; D unclear. The CDR3 runs 13 residues. Trimming left V 4 bases short and J 2 bases short, with 8 bases between. In germline, CDR1 is MNHEY, CDR2 SVGEGT. In DNA, the CDR3 is TGTGCCAGCAGTTTTCAGAAGAACTATGGCTACACCTTC. Translating gives CASSFQKNYGYTF.

The chain couples TRBV11-2 to TRBJ2-7; D ambiguous. There are 12 residues in the CDR3. Between the trimmed V and J ends, which lost 1 base and 4 bases, there was a span of 5 bases. Germline V gene data show CDR1 as SGHAT and CDR2 as FQNNGV. In DNA form, the CDR3 reads TGTGCCAGCAGCTTAGGGCGGTACGAGCAGTACTTC. Translating gives CASSLGRYEQYF. Using reference TRBV11-2 and TRBJ2-7 for the parts outside the CDR3, the full variable domain is EAGVAQSPRYKIIEKRQSVAFWCNPISGHATLYWYQQILGQGPKLLIQFQNNGVVDDSQLPKDRFSAERLKGVDSTLKIQPAKLEDSAVYLCASSLGRYEQYFGPGTRLTVT.

The V and J genes are TRBV10-3 and TRBJ2-7; 9 nucleotides line up with TRBD1. The V gene's germline CDR1 is ENHRY and CDR2 SYGVKD. The CDR3 spans 14 residues. J was trimmed by 3 bases and V by 7 bases; bases with no gene match: 7. The CDR3 reads CAITAGQGGYEQYF. The DNA for the CDR3 is TGTGCCATCACCGCGGGACAGGGCGGCTACGAGCAGTACTTC.

V is TRBV28 and J is TRBJ1-2, with 7 bases matching TRBD1. This CDR3 contains 16 residues. Unmatched junction bases numbered 12, after V lost 7 bases and J lost 1 base. The germline V gene has CDR1 MDHEN and CDR2 SYDVKM. The CDR3 DNA reads TGTGCCAGCATACCCCCACCGGGACAGCTTAACTATGGCTACACCTTC. Translated, it gives CASIPPPGQLNYGYTF.

The CDR3 loop reads CASSERIQGDEQYF. CDR3 DNA: TGTGCCAGCAGCGAACGAATACAGGGGGACGAGCAGTACTTC. The chain has TRBV4-2 and TRBJ2-7; TRBD1 aligns across 8 bases. V was pared by 5 bases and J by 5 bases, with 8 bases of the junction left unmatched. The CDR3 has 14 residues. Germline assignment: CDR1 LGHNA and CDR2 YNFKEQ.

The rearrangement joins TRBV2 to TRBJ2-5, with TRBD2 matching 11 bases. The CDR3 has 15 amino acids. Germline V gene sequence: CDR1 SNHLY, CDR2 FYNNEI. The J segment lost 5 bases and the V segment lost 6 bases, leaving 8 bases of the junction unmatched. CDR3 region: CASSVVLAGGETQYF. The CDR3 DNA reads as TGTGCCAGCAGCGTTGTGCTAGCGGGAGGTGAGACCCAGTACTTC.

The gene calls are TRBV28 and TRBJ2-7, with TRBD1 as a possible D gene (6 bases). Germline loops: CDR1 MDHEN, CDR2 SYDVKM. The V gene lost 5 bases and the J gene lost 4 bases, with 18 bases spanning the gap. This CDR3 has 15 residues. CDR3 coding DNA: TGTGCCAGCAGTACCCCGCCGGACAGCCGATACGAGCAGTACTTC. As protein: CASSTPPDSRYEQYF.

The rearrangement links TRBV2 to TRBJ1-3; tentatively, D is TRBD1 (5 bases). The CDR3 consists of 15 residues. The germline V gene has CDR1 SNHLY and CDR2 FYNNEI. V lost 2 bases and J 2 bases, leaving 10 bases between the germline ends. Here the CDR3 DNA reads TGTGCCAGCAGTGAATCTCTCAGGGCTGGAAACACCATATATTTT. Amino acids: CASSESLRAGNTIYF.

V gene TRBV5-1 combines with J gene TRBJ2-1; 12 bases are shared with TRBD2. Germline loops: CDR1 SGHRS, CDR2 YFSETQ. The CDR3 covers 14 residues. Unmatched junction bases numbered 7, after V lost 6 bases and J lost 9 bases. CDR3 loop: CASTRASGRGEQFF. CDR3 nucleotides: TGCGCCAGCACCCGGGCTAGCGGGAGGGGTGAGCAGTTCTTC.